One and the same sample provided the 25 T cell receptor beta chains below, sequenced in a study of blood T cell repertoires in COVID-19. The table came from immunoSEQ multiplex PCR; TCRdb's copy has only in-frame clones and leaves some out. Here the sample spans about 130,000 clones, roughly 90% being singletons. Material for sequencing was peripheral blood. The receptors were gathered from a man aged 60-69 years with COVID-19, enrolled during active disease.

The chain combines TRBV6-1 with TRBJ1-1; D gene ambiguous. Germline values: CDR1 MNHNS, CDR2 SASEGT. V was trimmed by 3 bases and J by 0 bases, leaving 5 bases between them. The CDR3 length is 13 residues. This CDR3 is CASSDQMNTEAFF. The CDR3 coding sequence is TGTGCCAGCAGTGACCAGATGAACACTGAAGCTTTCTTT.

The chain couples TRBV10-1 to TRBJ2-1; 9 positions agree with TRBD2. The germline gives CDR1 WNHNN, CDR2 SYGVQD (reference sequence). CDR3 length: 14 residues. Trimming took 3 bases from V and 7 from J; bases not matched to a gene: 4. The DNA of the CDR3 is TGCGCCAGCAGTGATAGCGGGAGTGGTAATGAGCAGTTCTTC. It translates to CASSDSGSGNEQFF.

This clone was seen once. The V and J genes are TRBV4-2 and TRBJ2-7; 11 nucleotides agree with TRBD2. Germline loops: CDR1 LGHNA, CDR2 YNFKEQ. The CDR3 extends over 15 amino acids. Trimming removed 3 bases from V and 0 bases from J; junction bases left unmatched: 1. The DNA of the CDR3 is TGTGCCAGCAGCCAGGGACTAGCGGACTCCTACGAGCAGTACTTC. Translated, it gives CASSQGLADSYEQYF.

The chain joins TRBV4-1 to TRBJ2-7; 8 bases are shared with TRBD2. This CDR3 spans 15 amino acids. Unmatched junction bases numbered 10, after V lost 6 bases and J lost 3 bases. Germline V gene sequence: CDR1 MGHRA, CDR2 YSYEKL. CDR3 loop: CASRRLGAGGYEQYF. The CDR3 DNA reads as TGCGCCAGCAGGCGACTCGGCGCGGGGGGCTACGAGCAGTACTTC.

This chain links TRBV7-3 with TRBJ2-2, with 7 nucleotides matching TRBD1. V lost 5 bases and J lost 5; bases outside the gene matches: 5. This CDR3 is 14 amino acids long. Per the germline V gene, CDR1 is SGHTA and CDR2 is FQGTGA. CDR3 nucleotide sequence: TGTGCCAGCAGCCAAGGACAGGCAACCGGGGAGCTGTTTTTT. Its protein product is CASSQGQATGELFF.

The CDR3: CASSDFRDRGPYEQYF. The CDR3 bases are TGTGCCAGCAGTGACTTCCGGGACAGGGGGCCCTACGAGCAGTACTTC. The chain recombines TRBV6-4 with TRBJ2-7; TRBD1 agrees at 12 bases. CDR1 and CDR2 from the germline V gene are MRHNA and SNTAGT. The CDR3 spans 16 residues. V was clipped by 1 base and J by 2 bases; unmatched bases: 3.

The chain is built from TRBV29-1 and TRBJ2-3, with 7 nucleotides matching TRBD1. CDR3 length: 13 amino acids. The ends lost 4 bases at V and 2 bases at J; junction bases unmatched: 3. CDR1 SQVTM and CDR2 ANQGSEA come from the germline V gene. In DNA, the CDR3 is TGCAGCGTTGTGGGACAGTCCACAGATACGCAGTATTTT. Protein sequence: CSVVGQSTDTQYF.

CDR3 loop: CASSLASGRAWETQYF. CDR3 coding DNA: TGTGCCAGCAGCTTGGCCAGCGGGAGGGCCTGGGAGACCCAGTACTTC. The chain recombines TRBV5-8 with TRBJ2-5; 10 bases are a match to TRBD2. V lost 0 bases and J lost 5; bases outside the gene matches: 7. CDR3 length: 16 residues. Looked up from germline, CDR1 is SGHTS and CDR2 is YDEGEE.

The chain couples TRBV4-2 to TRBJ1-2, with 8 bases matching TRBD1. The V gene end was trimmed by 4 bases and the J gene end by 4 bases; junction bases not matched to a gene: 2. Germline V gene sequence: CDR1 LGHNA, CDR2 YNFKEQ. The CDR3 spans 13 residues. The CDR3 spells CASSPDRAYGYTF. CDR3 nucleotide sequence: TGTGCCAGCAGCCCGGACAGGGCCTATGGCTACACCTTC.

CDR3 loop: CASSLGGGSSYEQYF. DNA of the CDR3: TGTGCCAGCAGCTTAGGAGGGGGCTCCTCCTACGAGCAGTACTTC. The rearrangement uses TRBV11-2 and TRBJ2-7; 7 nucleotides match TRBD1. Germline V gives CDR1 SGHAT, CDR2 FQNNGV. The V and J ends lost 1 base and 0 bases, in that order; junction bases with no gene match: 3. The CDR3 is 15 residues long. Combining the CDR3 with reference TRBV11-2 and TRBJ2-7 gives the whole variable domain EAGVAQSPRYKIIEKRQSVAFWCNPISGHATLYWYQQILGQGPKLLIQFQNNGVVDDSQLPKDRFSAERLKGVDSTLKIQPAKLEDSAVYLCASSLGGGSSYEQYFGPGTRLTVT.

The CDR3 is CAWSASRDQPQHF. The CDR3 bases are TGTGCCTGGAGTGCCTCTCGGGATCAGCCCCAGCATTTT. The rearrangement joins TRBV30 to TRBJ1-5; D is unresolved. CDR3 length equals 13 residues. The ends were cut back, 1 base at V and 5 bases at J, with 9 bases in the middle. Germline CDR1 GTSNPN, CDR2 SVGIG (reference sequence).

The chain joins TRBV27 to TRBJ2-1, with 9 bases fitting TRBD2. V lost 6 bases and J lost 4; bases outside the gene matches: 7. CDR1 is MNHEY and CDR2 is SMNVEV in the germline V gene (reference sequence). The CDR3 has 15 residues. The CDR3 loop is CASRDSGRGYNEQFF. The CDR3, as DNA: TGTGCCAGCAGAGATAGCGGGAGAGGGTACAATGAGCAGTTCTTC.

The V call is TRBV2, the J call TRBJ2-1; TRBD2 matches 10 bases. Trimming at V came to 6 bases and at J to 6 bases, leaving 5 bases not matched to a gene. The CDR3 spans 14 residues. CDR1 and CDR2 from the germline V gene are SNHLY and FYNNEI. The CDR3 DNA reads TGTGCCAGCAGCCTAGCGGGAGTTTCCAATGAGCAGTTCTTC. Amino acids: CASSLAGVSNEQFF.

This chain joins TRBV7-9 and TRBJ1-4; 10 nucleotides line up with TRBD1. V lost 5 bases to trimming and J lost 8 bases; unmatched junction nucleotides: 8. The CDR3 extends over 15 amino acids. The germline V gene has CDR1 SEHNR and CDR2 FQNEAQ (reference sequence). CDR3 nucleotide sequence: TGTGCCAGCAGCCGACAGGGGGCGCCGAGGGAAAAACTGTTTTTT. Translation: CASSRQGAPREKLFF.

The J gene is TRBJ2-1, the V gene TRBV4-2; 9 bases fit TRBD2. After removal of 3 bases from V and 3 bases from J, the junction contained 6 bases not matched to a gene. CDR3 length equals 16 residues. CDR1 is LGHNA, CDR2 YNFKEQ, per germline. This chain's CDR3 is CASSQGSGGFYNEQFF. The CDR3 nucleotides are TGTGCCAGCAGCCAGGGGAGCGGGGGGTTCTACAATGAGCAGTTCTTC.

The rearrangement uses TRBV11-2 and TRBJ2-3; 9 bases align to TRBD1. CDR3 length equals 14 residues. V shed 1 base and J 4 bases; nucleotides not matched to a gene: 0. Germline CDR1 SGHAT, CDR2 FQNNGV. DNA for the CDR3: TGTGCCAGCAGCTTAGGGACAGGGGCAGATACGCAGTATTTT. Translated: CASSLGTGADTQYF. The full variable domain, completed using reference TRBV11-2 and TRBJ2-3, is EAGVAQSPRYKIIEKRQSVAFWCNPISGHATLYWYQQILGQGPKLLIQFQNNGVVDDSQLPKDRFSAERLKGVDSTLKIQPAKLEDSAVYLCASSLGTGADTQYFGPGTRLTVL.

The CDR3 loop is CASSPRRETQYF. In DNA form, the CDR3 reads TGTGCCAGCAGCCCGAGGAGGGAGACCCAGTACTTC. The chain employs TRBV12-3 or TRBV12-4 and TRBJ2-5, with a tentative D call TRBD2 (5 bases). Trimming removed 6 bases from V and 5 bases from J, with 10 bases in between. CDR3 length equals 12 residues.

This rearrangement joins TRBV2 to TRBJ2-1; TRBD2 is a possible D gene (6 bases). Trimming removed 3 bases from V and 8 bases from J, with 17 bases in between. This CDR3 comprises 15 residues. Germline V gene data show CDR1 as SNHLY and CDR2 as FYNNEI. DNA for the CDR3: TGTGCCAGCAGTGACGCCAGGAGGACTACAGATGAGCAGTTCTTC. This encodes CASSDARRTTDEQFF.

This chain connects TRBV20-1 to TRBJ2-7; 7 bases fit TRBD1. The CDR3 extends over 11 amino acids. The trim removed 6 bases at V and 3 bases at J, leaving 2 bases unmatched. CDR1 and CDR2 (germline): DFQATT, SNEGSKA (reference sequence). Here the CDR3 DNA reads TGCAGTGCCCGACAGGGCTACGAGCAGTACTTC. The encoded protein is CSARQGYEQYF.

The chain combines TRBV5-1 with TRBJ2-7; 10 nucleotides agree with TRBD2. V shed 2 bases, J shed 1 base, and the junction held 3 bases outside the gene matches. The germline V gene has CDR1 SGHRS and CDR2 YFSETQ. This CDR3 is built from 15 residues. The CDR3 DNA follows: TGCGCCAGCAGCTTCATAGCGGGGGGATCCTACGAGCAGTACTTC. Translation: CASSFIAGGSYEQYF. Drawing the rest from reference TRBV5-1 and TRBJ2-7, the complete variable domain is KAGVTQTPRYLIKTRGQQVTLSCSPISGHRSVSWYQQTPGQGLQFLFEYFSETQRNKGNFPGRFSGRQFSNSRSEMNVSTLELGDSALYLCASSFIAGGSYEQYFGPGTRLTVT.

In its sample, this clone was seen once. This rearrangement joins TRBV2 to TRBJ2-7, with TRBD2 as a possible D gene (5 bases). Per the germline V gene, CDR1 is SNHLY and CDR2 is FYNNEI. Deletions cut 11 bases from V and 2 bases from J, with 13 bases between. The CDR3 spans 12 residues. Here the CDR3 reads CASCRETYEQYF. Written as DNA, the CDR3 is TGTGCCTCTTGTCGGGAAACCTACGAGCAGTACTTC. The variable domain in full, completed from reference TRBV2 and TRBJ2-7, reads EPEVTQTPSHQVTQMGQEVILRCVPISNHLYFYWYRQILGQKVEFLVSFYNNEISEKSEIFDDQFSVERPDGSNFTLKIRSTKLEDSAMYFCASCRETYEQYFGPGTRLTVT.

This chain uses TRBV2 with TRBJ2-1, with 8 bases aligning to TRBD2. Germline V CDR1 and CDR2: SNHLY, FYNNEI. The CDR3 spans 17 residues. V lost 3 bases, J lost 1 base, and 8 bases stayed unmatched. The CDR3 sequence is CASSDGSGRVSYNEQFF. CDR3 DNA: TGTGCCAGCAGTGATGGCAGCGGGAGAGTTTCCTACAATGAGCAGTTCTTC.

The rearrangement uses TRBV9 and TRBJ2-2; 12 bases fit TRBD1. The germline V gene has CDR1 SGDLS and CDR2 YYNGEE. The trim removed 3 bases at V and 6 bases at J, leaving 6 bases unmatched. The CDR3 totals 16 residues. Here the CDR3 DNA reads TGTGCCAGCAGCGGCCGGGACAGGGGGCTTGCCGGGGAGCTGTTTTTT. It yields the protein CASSGRDRGLAGELFF. The full variable domain, in which reference TRBV9 and TRBJ2-2 provide the parts outside the CDR3, is DSGVTQTPKHLITATGQRVTLRCSPRSGDLSVYWYQQSLDQGLQFLIQYYNGEERAKGNILERFSAQQFPDLHSELNLSSLELGDSALYFCASSGRDRGLAGELFFGEGSRLTVL.

The genes are TRBV30 and TRBJ1-6; 11 bases match TRBD1. The CDR3 has 16 residues. J lost 10 bases, V lost 3 bases, and 11 bases had no gene match. Germline-derived CDR1 and CDR2 are GTSNPN and SVGIG (reference sequence). The CDR3 region is CAWSPPGTGGSSPLHF. The CDR3 coding sequence is TGTGCCTGGAGCCCGCCCGGGACAGGGGGGAGCTCACCCCTCCACTTT.

This chain uses TRBV5-8 with TRBJ1-5, with D uncertain. CDR1 is SGHTS and CDR2 is YDEGEE in the germline V gene. Trimming took off 7 bases at V and 5 bases at J, with 13 bases between the two ends. The CDR3 covers 13 residues. Here the CDR3 reads CASGSTLDQPQHF. The CDR3 coding sequence is TGTGCCAGCGGCAGTACCCTGGATCAGCCCCAGCATTTT.